In its sample, the clone carrying this T cell receptor beta chain was seen a few times. This sample stems from a study of blood T cell repertoires in COVID-19. Using immunoSEQ multiplex PCR, the repertoire was profiled, and TCRdb retains in-frame clones only, with some absent. The table shows fewer than 300,000 clones, with approximately 90% occurring only once. The specimen was peripheral blood. The receptor's source is a man in his fifties or sixties with COVID-19, enrolled during active disease.

The CDR3 region is CASSIPDRVSTDTQYF. Here the CDR3 DNA reads TGTGCCAGCAGTATACCGGACAGGGTGAGCACAGATACGCAGTATTTT. This sequence joins TRBV28 and TRBJ2-3, with 8 bases aligning to TRBD1. Trimming took 5 bases from V and 0 from J; bases not matched to a gene: 7. The CDR3 has 16 amino acids. Per the germline V gene, CDR1 is MDHEN and CDR2 is SYDVKM.